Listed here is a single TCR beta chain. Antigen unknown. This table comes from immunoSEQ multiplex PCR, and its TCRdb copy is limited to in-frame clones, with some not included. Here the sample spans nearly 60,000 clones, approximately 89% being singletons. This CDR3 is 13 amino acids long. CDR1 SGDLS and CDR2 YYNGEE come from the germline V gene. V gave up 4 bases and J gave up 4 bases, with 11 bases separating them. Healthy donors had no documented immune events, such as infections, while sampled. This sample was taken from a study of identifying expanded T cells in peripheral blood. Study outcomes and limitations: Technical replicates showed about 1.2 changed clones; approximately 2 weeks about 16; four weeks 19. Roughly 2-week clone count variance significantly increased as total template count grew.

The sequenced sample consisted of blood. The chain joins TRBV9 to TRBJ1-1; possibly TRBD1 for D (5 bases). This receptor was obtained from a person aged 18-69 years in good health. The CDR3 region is CASSQQDFTEAFF. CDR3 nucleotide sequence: TGTGCCAGCAGCCAACAGGATTTCACTGAAGCTTTCTTT.